This TCR beta chain originates from a study (dated by TCRdb to 2016 to 2018). The junction carries 23 bases between V and J, which are trimmed by 10 bases and 6 bases respectively. The CDR3 numbers 14 residues from cysteine through phenylalanine. The retained sequence is limited to the CDR3, 42 bases, with the frame set at the first base. The germline V gene (reference sequence) gives CDR1 as SGHNT and CDR2 as YYREEE. The library was made by RT-PCR. Sequenced on an Illumina MiSeq. Starting from the raw public reads, TCRdb applied fastp trimming at Q25, assembled clones with MiXCR and retained in-frame beta chains. Rows merge per CDR3 protein into single entries with the most common DNA and genes. The sample records around 700,000 distinct CDR3 sequences, 12% to 15% of which are singletons. The ten largest clones capture 3.6% of the sample. This clonotype was found a few times. What antigen it recognizes has not been identified. It has no much larger one-base neighbor in the sample; base qualities were not kept.

The specimen sequenced was memory CD4+ T cells from blood. The sequence was obtained from a female donor in good health, serving as a healthy control. In this chain, TRBV5-4 is recombined with TRBJ2-7, with the D gene call left open. The base sequence is TGTGCCTGCCGTGCAGACCTCAGTAGTCTCGAGCAGTACTTC. This yields the protein CACRADLSSLEQYF.